This passage covers 8 T cell receptor beta chains from one sample sequenced in a study of shared clonotypes between healthy human individuals. It was CD45RO-negative cells, positively selected for CCR7, that made up naive CD8 cells, with terminally differentiated effector memory CD45RA+ cells excluded. The assay was immunoSEQ multiplex PCR, and TCRdb's table has in-frame clones only and misses some. The sample lists about 550,000 clones; around 95% were seen once. Sequencing used naive CD8+ T cells sorted from blood. Receptors were obtained from a woman aged 25 to 45 in good health.

The chain recombines TRBV2 with TRBJ2-2; D call uncertain. Germline-derived CDR1 and CDR2 are SNHLY and FYNNEI. The germline V and J ends were trimmed by 4 bases and 5 bases, with 5 bases remaining between them. This CDR3 has 12 residues. The CDR3 sequence is CASSVTTGELFF. The CDR3 region has the DNA TGTGCCAGCAGTGTCACGACCGGGGAGCTGTTTTTT. Complete variable domain (other parts from reference TRBV2 and TRBJ2-2): EPEVTQTPSHQVTQMGQEVILRCVPISNHLYFYWYRQILGQKVEFLVSFYNNEISEKSEIFDDQFSVERPDGSNFTLKIRSTKLEDSAMYFCASSVTTGELFFGEGSRLTVL.

The chain has TRBV7-9 and TRBJ2-7; D may be TRBD1 (5 bases). The ends were cut back, 5 bases at V and 5 bases at J, with 16 bases in the middle. This CDR3 comprises 14 residues. Per the germline V gene, CDR1 is SEHNR and CDR2 is FQNEAQ (reference sequence). CDR3: CASSAVGTGNEQYF. As DNA, the CDR3 is TGTGCCAGCAGCGCCGTAGGCACAGGTAACGAGCAGTACTTC.

The rearrangement uses TRBV7-9 and TRBJ1-3; 11 nucleotides match TRBD1. CDR1 is SEHNR and CDR2 is FQNEAQ in the germline V gene (reference sequence). The length of the CDR3 is 14 residues. After removal of 5 bases from V and 8 bases from J, the junction contained 5 bases not matched to a gene. CDR3 in DNA: TGTGCCAGCAGCGACCGGGACAGGGGGGACACCATATATTTT. Its protein is CASSDRDRGDTIYF.

The V gene is TRBV19, the J gene TRBJ1-1; D is uncertain. The V end lost 5 bases, the J end lost 3 bases, and 16 bases lay between the germline ends. Germline CDR1 LNHDA, CDR2 SQIVND (reference sequence). The CDR3 is made up of 15 amino acids. CDR3 DNA sequence: TGTGCCAGTAGTGATCCCAACCTGCTCGACACTGAAGCTTTCTTT. Its translation is CASSDPNLLDTEAFF.

J is TRBJ2-3 and V is TRBV28; D is possibly TRBD2 (6 bases). Per germline, CDR1 MDHEN and CDR2 SYDVKM. This CDR3 is 15 amino acids long. Trimming shortened V by 11 bases and J by 9 bases, and 27 bases separated the two germline ends. CDR3 nucleotides: TGTGCCGCCAGGTCCCTTTTAAGGGGAGGAGAAACGCAGTATTTT. Translated, it gives CAARSLLRGGETQYF. Complete variable domain (other parts from reference TRBV28 and TRBJ2-3): DVKVTQSSRYLVKRTGEKVFLECVQDMDHENMFWYRQDPGLGLRLIYFSYDVKMKEKGDIPEGYSVSREKKERFSLILESASTNQTSMYLCAARSLLRGGETQYFGPGTRLTVL.

The V gene is TRBV28, the J gene TRBJ1-3; D gene uncertain. The CDR3 has 14 amino acids. The germline CDR1 and CDR2 sequences are MDHEN and SYDVKM. Trimming shortened V by 2 bases and J by 0 bases, and 5 bases separated the two germline ends. CDR3 DNA sequence: TGTGCCAGCAGTTTACAGATCTCTGGAAACACCATATATTTT. Its protein product is CASSLQISGNTIYF.

The chain links TRBV2 to TRBJ2-1, with D maybe TRBD2 (6 bases). The V gene's germline CDR1 is SNHLY and CDR2 FYNNEI. There are 14 residues in the CDR3. V was shortened by 1 base and J by 4 bases, with 8 bases between the two germline ends. CDR3 coding DNA: TGTGCCAGCAGTGAAGGCGGGGCTTACAATGAGCAGTTCTTC. It translates to CASSEGGAYNEQFF.

Turning to this clone: The same CDR3 arises from other DNA sequences in this sample as well. The chain couples TRBV5-6 to TRBJ1-5; D might be TRBD1 (6 bases). Deletions cut 0 bases from V and 6 bases from J, with 10 bases between. CDR1 SGHDT and CDR2 YYEEEE come from the germline V gene. The CDR3 spans 14 residues. Here the CDR3 DNA reads TGTGCCAGCAGCTTGGGGCAGGGGCGTCAGCCCCAGCATTTT. This codes for CASSLGQGRQPQHF.